This T cell receptor (beta chain) was observed in a study of liver allograft versus peripheral blood T cells. Study as a whole: Intrahepatic T cell receptor repertoires from transplanted livers were compared against repertoires in recipients' peripheral blood. Study results and limitations: Liver allografts reportedly held T cell receptor repertoires unlike those in peripheral blood.

TCRdb re-called the reads through MiXCR, storing one row per CDR3 protein. The table has 6,500 to 9,000 distinct CDR3 sequences, approximately 18% seen once. Germline V gene data show CDR1 as MNHNS and CDR2 as SASEGT. Trimming cost V 4 bases and J 6 bases; bases outside gene matches: 1. The CDR3 loop spans 13 amino acids. Notes on this clonotype: Antigen specificity is unknown.

The rearrangement uses TRBV6-1 and TRBJ1-2; 11 positions agree with TRBD1. This receptor was obtained from a human patient who had a liver transplant. The graft donor may have contributed some T cells. In nucleotides, the CDR3 is TGTGCCAGCAGTGGGGACAGGGGGGATGGCTACACCTTC. It is translated as CASSGDRGDGYTF.